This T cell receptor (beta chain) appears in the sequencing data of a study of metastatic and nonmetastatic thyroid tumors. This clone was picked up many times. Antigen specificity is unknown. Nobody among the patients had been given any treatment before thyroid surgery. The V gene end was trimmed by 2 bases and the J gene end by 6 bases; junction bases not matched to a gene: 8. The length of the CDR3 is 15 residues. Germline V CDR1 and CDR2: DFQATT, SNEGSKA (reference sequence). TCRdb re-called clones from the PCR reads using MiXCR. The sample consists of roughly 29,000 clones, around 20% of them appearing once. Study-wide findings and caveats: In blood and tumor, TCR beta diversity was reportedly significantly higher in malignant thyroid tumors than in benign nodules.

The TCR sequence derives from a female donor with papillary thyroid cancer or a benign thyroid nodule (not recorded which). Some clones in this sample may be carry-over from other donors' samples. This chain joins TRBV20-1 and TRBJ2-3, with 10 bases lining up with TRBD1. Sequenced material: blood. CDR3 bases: TGCAGTGCTAGATCCGGGACAGGGGATGCGGATACGCAGTATTTT. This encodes CSARSGTGDADTQYF.